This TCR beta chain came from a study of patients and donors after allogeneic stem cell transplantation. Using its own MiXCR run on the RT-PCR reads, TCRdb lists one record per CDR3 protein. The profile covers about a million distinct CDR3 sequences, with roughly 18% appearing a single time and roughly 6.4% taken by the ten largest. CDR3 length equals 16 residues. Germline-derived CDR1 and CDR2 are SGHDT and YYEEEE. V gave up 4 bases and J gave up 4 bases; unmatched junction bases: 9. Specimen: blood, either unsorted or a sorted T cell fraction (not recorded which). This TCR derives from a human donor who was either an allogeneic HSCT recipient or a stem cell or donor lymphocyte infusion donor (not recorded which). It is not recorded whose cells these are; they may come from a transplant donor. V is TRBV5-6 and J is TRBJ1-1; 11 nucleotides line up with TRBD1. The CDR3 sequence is CASSPWDRGKGTEAFF. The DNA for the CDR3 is TGTGCCAGCAGCCCATGGGACAGGGGGAAAGGCACTGAAGCTTTCTTT. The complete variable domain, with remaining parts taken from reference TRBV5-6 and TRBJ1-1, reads DAGVTQSPTHLIKTRGQQVTLRCSPKSGHDTVSWYQQALGQGPQFIFQYYEEEERQRGNFPDRFSGHQFPNYSSELNVNALLLGDSALYLCASSPWDRGKGTEAFFGQGTRLTVV.